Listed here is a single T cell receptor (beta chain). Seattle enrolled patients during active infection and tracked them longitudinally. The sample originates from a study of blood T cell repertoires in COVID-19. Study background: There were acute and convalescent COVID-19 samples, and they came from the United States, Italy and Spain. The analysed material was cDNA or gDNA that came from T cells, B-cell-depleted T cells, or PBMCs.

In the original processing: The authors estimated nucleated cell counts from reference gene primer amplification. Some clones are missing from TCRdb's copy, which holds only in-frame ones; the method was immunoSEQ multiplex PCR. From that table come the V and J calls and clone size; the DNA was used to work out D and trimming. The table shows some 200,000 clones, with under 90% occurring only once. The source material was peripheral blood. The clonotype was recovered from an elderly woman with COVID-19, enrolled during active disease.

This CDR3 is CASTQADSPLHF. As DNA, the CDR3 is TGTGCCAGCACCCAGGCTGATTCACCCCTCCACTTT. J is TRBJ1-6 and V is TRBV3-1 (or the pseudogene TRBV3-2); the D is unclear. This CDR3 spans 12 amino acids. Germline-derived CDR1 and CDR2 are LGHDT and YNNKEL (reference sequence). The V end was cut by 7 bases, the J end by 8 bases, with 9 bases between.